The clone carrying this TCR beta chain has only a few counts. Unique molecular identifiers were built into the TCRbeta library. TCRdb passed the PCR reads through MiXCR, listing each CDR3 protein once. The sample holds around 500,000 distinct CDR3 sequences, under 15% seen once. The CDR3 length is 15 residues. The data were obtained in a study of T-cell reconstitution after alpha-beta-depleted transplantation in children. This TCR derives from a human donor who donated a stem cell graft to a child with combined immunodeficiency. The sequencing here drew on PBMCs from the stem cell graft donor, taken from the stem cell graft. This chain connects TRBV21-1 to TRBJ2-7; the table calls TRBD1, which could not be checked here. TRBV21-1 is a documented pseudogene. CDR3 amino acids: CASSTSQGAEAEQYF. The CDR3 DNA reads TGTGCCAGCAGCACATCCCAGGGGGCGGAGGCCGAGCAGTACTTC.